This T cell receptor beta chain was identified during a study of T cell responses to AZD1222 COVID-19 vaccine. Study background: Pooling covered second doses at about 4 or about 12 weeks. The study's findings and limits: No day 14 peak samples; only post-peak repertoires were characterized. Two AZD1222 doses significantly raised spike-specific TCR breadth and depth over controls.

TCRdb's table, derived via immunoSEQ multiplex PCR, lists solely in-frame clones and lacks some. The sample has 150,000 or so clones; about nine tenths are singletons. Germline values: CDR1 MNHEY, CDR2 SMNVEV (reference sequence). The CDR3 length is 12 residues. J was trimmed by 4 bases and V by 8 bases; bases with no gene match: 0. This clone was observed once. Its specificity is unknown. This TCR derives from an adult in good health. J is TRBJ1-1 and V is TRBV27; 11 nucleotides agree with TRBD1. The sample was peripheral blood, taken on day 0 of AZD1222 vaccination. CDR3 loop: CASGTGGTEAFF. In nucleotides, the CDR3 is TGTGCCAGCGGGACAGGGGGCACTGAAGCTTTCTTT.